Each of the 18 T cell receptor beta chains below was sequenced from the same sample in a study of cytomegalovirus exposure and HLA in healthy donors. The PCR contained 60 Vbeta and 13 Jbeta primers. The repertoire was sequenced with immunoSEQ multiplex PCR; TCRdb's copy has only in-frame clones and lacks some. The sample lists 100,000 to 150,000 clones; over 60% were seen once. The source material was PBMCs. The receptors were sampled from a human donor in good health.

The chain employs TRBV6-6 and TRBJ2-7; 7 bases are a match to TRBD1. The junction had 4 bases not matched to a gene; V was cut back by 10 bases and J by 4 bases. Germline CDR1 and CDR2: MNHNY and SVGAGI (reference sequence). CDR3 size: 11 residues. This chain's CDR3 is CATGTAYEQYF. In nucleotides, the CDR3 is TGTGCCACCGGGACAGCTTACGAGCAGTACTTC.

The CDR3 loop reads CASSKVGHQETQYF. The CDR3, as DNA: TGTGCCAGCAGCAAAGTTGGGCACCAAGAGACCCAGTACTTC. J is TRBJ2-5 and V is TRBV21-1; the table's D gene call, TRBD1, was not cross checked with the DNA. TRBV21-1 is a listed pseudogene. There are 14 residues in the CDR3.

The rearrangement links TRBV15 to TRBJ1-4; the D is unclear. V was trimmed by 5 bases and J by 5 bases, leaving 15 bases between them. This CDR3 contains 15 residues. Looked up from germline, CDR1 is LNHNV and CDR2 is YYDKDF (reference sequence). DNA of the CDR3: TGTGCCACCAGCCTGGTGAGGGTGGCGAATGAAAAACTGTTTTTT. As protein: CATSLVRVANEKLFF. Full variable domain (missing parts from reference TRBV15 and TRBJ1-4): DAMVIQNPRYQVTQFGKPVTLSCSQTLNHNVMYWYQQKSSQAPKLLFHYYDKDFNNEADTPDNFQSRRPNTSFCFLDIRSPGLGDTAMYLCATSLVRVANEKLFFGSGTQLSVL.

The J gene is TRBJ1-3, the V gene TRBV2; D perhaps matches TRBD1 (5 bases). V was shortened by 7 bases and J by 4 bases, with 14 bases between the two germline ends. The CDR3 contains 14 residues. Per the germline V gene, CDR1 is SNHLY and CDR2 is FYNNEI. This chain's CDR3 is CASTPGRSGNTIYF. The DNA of the CDR3 is TGTGCCAGCACCCCAGGGAGGTCGGGAAACACCATATATTTT.

The chain uses TRBV2 and TRBJ1-1, with D maybe TRBD1 (6 bases). Germline V gene lookup returns CDR1 SNHLY and CDR2 FYNNEI. Trimming removed 7 bases from V and 4 bases from J, with 16 bases in between. The CDR3 spans 14 residues. CDR3 residues: CASTRGGKGTEAFF. The CDR3 DNA reads TGTGCCAGCACTAGAGGGGGTAAGGGCACTGAAGCTTTCTTT.

V and J are TRBV6-4 and TRBJ1-6; D unresolved. Trimming took 5 bases from V and 7 from J, leaving 12 bases between them. The CDR3 has 14 amino acids. Germline loops: CDR1 MRHNA, CDR2 SNTAGT. The CDR3 reads CASSRTVTNSPLHF. The CDR3 bases are TGTGCCAGCAGTCGAACAGTCACAAATTCACCCCTCCACTTT.

The genes are TRBV6-5 and TRBJ1-2; TRBD1 aligns across 10 bases. Losses at the gene ends were 2 bases for V and 8 bases for J; bases not matched to a gene: 2. The CDR3 has 13 amino acids. CDR1 is MNHEY and CDR2 is SVGAGI in the germline V gene. CDR3: CASSYGQGVGYTF. The CDR3 DNA sequence: TGTGCCAGCAGTTACGGACAGGGGGTAGGCTACACCTTC.

A few counts support this clone. The V and J genes are TRBV13 and TRBJ1-1, with TRBD1 matching 8 bases. Germline V lookup: CDR1 PRHDT, CDR2 FYEKMQ (reference sequence). The CDR3 spans 14 residues. J lost 7 bases, V lost 3 bases, and 7 bases had no gene match. In DNA, the CDR3 is TGTGCCAGCAGCTTTGACAGGGGAGCCCTTGAAGCTTTCTTT. Residues: CASSFDRGALEAFF. Based on the CDR3 plus reference TRBV13 and TRBJ1-1, the full variable domain is AAGVIQSPRHLIKEKRETATLKCYPIPRHDTVYWYQQGPGQDPQFLISFYEKMQSDKGSIPDRFSAQQFSDYHSELNMSSLELGDSALYFCASSFDRGALEAFFGQGTRLTVV.

V gene TRBV5-1 combines with J gene TRBJ1-6; possible D gene TRBD1, 5 bases. Germline CDR1 is SGHRS and CDR2 is YFSETQ. The CDR3 runs 17 residues. V dropped 0 bases and J dropped 5 bases, with 15 bases sitting between them. Written as DNA, the CDR3 is TGCGCCAGCAGCTTGGTCTTGCAGGGCGGGAATAATTCACCCCTCCACTTT. Protein sequence: CASSLVLQGGNNSPLHF.

This rearrangement joins TRBV7-2 to TRBJ2-7, with a tentative D call TRBD1 (5 bases). Germline loops: CDR1 SGHTA, CDR2 FQGNSA. The CDR3 runs to 14 residues. With 1 base removed from V and 1 base from J, the gap between germline ends came to 8 bases. In DNA form, the CDR3 reads TGTGCCAGCAGCTTAGACAGGAGATCCTACGAGCAGTACTTC. This sequence encodes CASSLDRRSYEQYF.

The V gene is TRBV5-1, the J gene TRBJ1-2; D unclear. The CDR3 contains 12 residues. From germline, CDR1 is SGHRS and CDR2 YFSETQ. The germline V and J ends were trimmed by 0 bases and 5 bases, with 5 bases remaining between them. CDR3 protein: CASSLAGYGYTF. Written as DNA, the CDR3 is TGCGCCAGCAGCTTGGCGGGGTATGGCTACACCTTC.

This chain joins TRBV6-5 and TRBJ2-1; D call uncertain. The CDR3 loop spans 13 amino acids. The V end was cut by 4 bases, the J end by 6 bases, with 10 bases between. Per the germline V gene, CDR1 is MNHEY and CDR2 is SVGAGI. CDR3 region: CASSSEFSNEQFF. CDR3 DNA: TGTGCCAGCAGTTCGGAGTTTTCCAATGAGCAGTTCTTC.

The chain links TRBV7-9 to TRBJ1-1; D possibly corresponds to TRBD1 (5 bases). There are 15 residues in the CDR3. Per germline, CDR1 SEHNR and CDR2 FQNEAQ (reference sequence). The V and J ends lost 2 bases and 1 base respectively, with 11 bases between them. The CDR3 is CASSLWGEANTEAFF. The CDR3, as DNA: TGTGCCAGCAGCTTATGGGGCGAGGCGAACACTGAAGCTTTCTTT.

The V gene is TRBV18, the J gene TRBJ1-2, with D possibly being TRBD1 (5 bases). V lost 4 bases and J 3 bases, leaving 12 bases between the germline ends. The germline gives CDR1 KGHSH, CDR2 LQKENI. The CDR3 is 14 residues long. The CDR3: CASSLQQDDYGYTF. CDR3 coding DNA: TGTGCCAGCTCACTACAACAGGATGACTATGGCTACACCTTC. The full variable domain, with the rest looked up from reference TRBV18 and TRBJ1-2, is NAGVMQNPRHLVRRRGQEARLRCSPMKGHSHVYWYRQLPEEGLKFMVYLQKENIIDESGMPKERFSAEFPKEGPSILRIQQVVRGDSAAYFCASSLQQDDYGYTFGSGTRLTVV.

The chain uses TRBV27 and TRBJ1-4; D is ambiguous. The CDR3 has 15 residues. V lost 7 bases to trimming and J lost 4 bases, with 16 bases between them. CDR1 and CDR2 (germline): MNHEY, SMNVEV (reference sequence). CDR3: CASTDRHLGNEKLFF. Here the CDR3 DNA reads TGTGCCAGCACCGATCGACACCTCGGTAATGAAAAACTGTTTTTT.

This chain connects TRBV10-3 to TRBJ2-3; 7 nucleotides match TRBD1. V was clipped by 6 bases and J by 5 bases; unmatched bases: 8. The CDR3 loop spans 14 amino acids. From germline, CDR1 is ENHRY and CDR2 SYGVKD. The CDR3 DNA reads as TGTGCCATCAGGATTGACAGGGCCGGAGATACGCAGTATTTT. Translated: CAIRIDRAGDTQYF.

The chain carries TRBV6-5 and TRBJ1-5; TRBD1 might be the D (6 bases). This CDR3 spans 15 amino acids. V was trimmed by 4 bases and J by 0 bases, leaving 10 bases between them. Germline V CDR1 and CDR2: MNHEY, SVGAGI. CDR3 loop: CASSSQGYSNQPQHF. The DNA of the CDR3 is TGTGCCAGCAGTTCACAGGGTTATAGCAATCAGCCCCAGCATTTT.

The chain carries TRBV7-8 and TRBJ2-7; 9 bases map to TRBD1. Looked up from germline, CDR1 is SGHVS and CDR2 is FQNEAQ. The CDR3 covers 13 residues. After removal of 4 bases from V and 5 bases from J, the junction contained 3 bases not matched to a gene. CDR3 amino acids: CASSWDRVNEQYF. The CDR3 bases are TGTGCCAGCAGCTGGGACAGGGTTAACGAGCAGTACTTC.